The 16 T cell receptor beta chains reported below all come from one sample, sequenced in a study of CD8 T cells in Susac syndrome. An input of roughly 0.5 to 1 ug of RNA was subjected to reverse transcription using random hexamers. One entry per CDR3 protein results from TCRdb running MiXCR on the immunoSEQ multiplex PCR reads. The data hold about 290,000 distinct CDR3 sequences, with 65% to 90% observed a single time. The sample was CD8+ T cells from PBMCs. These receptors were collected from a human donor with multiple sclerosis.

The chain links TRBV7-9 to TRBJ1-4; D gene uncertain. CDR1 is SEHNR and CDR2 is FQNEAQ in the germline V gene (reference sequence). V lost 6 bases, J lost 5 bases, and 19 bases lay in between. The CDR3 is made up of 16 amino acids. The CDR3 is CASSSLGMGGNEKLFF. In DNA form, the CDR3 reads TGTGCCAGCAGTTCCTTGGGGATGGGTGGAAATGAAAAACTGTTTTTT.

The chain employs TRBV30 and TRBJ2-7; D is ambiguous. Germline lookup yields CDR1 GTSNPN and CDR2 SVGIG (reference sequence). Trimming pared 1 base from V and 0 bases from J, leaving 4 bases between. CDR3 length equals 12 residues. The CDR3 protein is CAWSDSSYEQYF. CDR3 nucleotide sequence: TGTGCCTGGAGTGACAGCTCCTACGAGCAGTACTTC.

The chain uses TRBV7-3 and TRBJ2-5; 10 nucleotides match TRBD2. V lost 4 bases, J lost 5 bases, and 7 bases stayed unmatched. Germline V CDR1 and CDR2: SGHTA, FQGTGA. The CDR3 contains 15 residues. The CDR3 protein is CASSSAGTSEETQYF. The CDR3 DNA reads as TGTGCCAGCAGCTCCGCCGGGACTAGCGAGGAGACCCAGTACTTC.

This chain uses TRBV7-9 with TRBJ1-2, with D hard to call. Between the trimmed V and J ends, which lost 1 base and 6 bases, there was a span of 6 bases. The length of the CDR3 is 12 residues. The V gene's germline CDR1 is SEHNR and CDR2 FQNEAQ (reference sequence). The CDR3: CASSLGANGYTF. In DNA form, the CDR3 reads TGTGCCAGCAGCTTAGGGGCGAATGGCTACACCTTC.

V usage is TRBV5-1 and J usage is TRBJ2-7; 7 bases fit TRBD1. The CDR3 is made up of 14 amino acids. The junction had 6 bases not matched to a gene; V was cut back by 3 bases and J by 3 bases. The germline V gene has CDR1 SGHRS and CDR2 YFSETQ. The CDR3 coding sequence is TGCGCCAGCAGCTCCGGGACAGACCTCTACGAGCAGTACTTC. It is translated as CASSSGTDLYEQYF.

The chain combines TRBV4-1 with TRBJ2-3, with D hard to call. The CDR3 extends over 13 amino acids. Per the germline V gene, CDR1 is MGHRA and CDR2 is YSYEKL. Between the trimmed V and J ends, which lost 2 bases and 6 bases, there was a span of 9 bases. CDR3 nucleotides: TGCGCCAGCAGCCAATTCGTAGGGGATACGCAGTATTTT. Its protein product is CASSQFVGDTQYF.

Only a few counts were recorded for this clonotype. V is TRBV19 and J is TRBJ2-5; unclear D gene. Trimming stripped 4 bases from V and 0 bases from J, with 6 bases between. Germline lookup yields CDR1 LNHDA and CDR2 SQIVND (reference sequence). The CDR3 runs 13 residues. CDR3 sequence: CASSSGYQETQYF. In DNA, the CDR3 is TGTGCCAGTAGTAGCGGATACCAAGAGACCCAGTACTTC. Combining the CDR3 with reference TRBV19 and TRBJ2-5 gives the whole variable domain DGGITQSPKYLFRKEGQNVTLSCEQNLNHDAMYWYRQDPGQGLRLIYYSQIVNDFQKGDIAEGYSVSREKKESFPLTVTSAQKNPTAFYLCASSSGYQETQYFGPGTRLLVL.

The chain links TRBV11-2 to TRBJ2-2; 11 bases are shared with TRBD2. CDR1 is SGHAT, CDR2 FQNNGV, per germline. CDR3 length equals 24 residues. Trimming cost V 5 bases and J 0 bases; bases outside gene matches: 26. The CDR3 reads CASSVGGQGIIAGGTTANTGELFF. In nucleotides, the CDR3 is TGTGCCAGCAGCGTAGGGGGACAGGGTATTATAGCGGGAGGGACAACCGCGAACACCGGGGAGCTGTTTTTT.

The J gene is TRBJ1-2, the V gene TRBV12-3 or TRBV12-4; D not certain. The length of the CDR3 is 14 residues. The V end was cut by 3 bases, the J end by 4 bases, with 12 bases between. Here the CDR3 reads CASSFNPAGYGYTF. DNA of the CDR3: TGTGCCAGCAGTTTTAACCCGGCTGGCTATGGCTACACCTTC.

V gene TRBV7-3 combines with J gene TRBJ2-2; 8 positions match TRBD2. CDR1 and CDR2 (germline): SGHTA, FQGTGA. V dropped 2 bases and J dropped 4; count of bases not matched to a gene: 3. The length of the CDR3 is 15 residues. CDR3 amino acids: CASSLAGGVTGELFF. CDR3 DNA: TGTGCCAGCAGCTTAGCGGGAGGAGTCACCGGGGAGCTGTTTTTT. Filled out from reference TRBV7-3 and TRBJ2-2, the complete variable domain reads GAGVSQTPSNKVTEKGKYVELRCDPISGHTALYWYRQSLGQGPEFLIYFQGTGAADDSGLPNDRFFAVRPEGSVSTLKIQRTERGDSAVYLCASSLAGGVTGELFFGEGSRLTVL.

This clonotype appeared a few times. This sequence joins TRBV12-3 or TRBV12-4 and TRBJ2-6; the D is unclear. V gave up 5 bases and J gave up 1 base, with 9 bases separating them. This CDR3 comprises 15 residues. In DNA, the CDR3 is TGTGCCAGCAGTCAAGGGTTATCTGGGGCCAACGTCCTGACTTTC. This encodes CASSQGLSGANVLTF.

The rearrangement links TRBV6-5 to TRBJ2-5; D is possibly TRBD2 (6 bases). V gave up 6 bases and J gave up 5 bases, with 22 bases separating them. The germline gives CDR1 MNHEY, CDR2 SVGAGI. The CDR3 spans 16 residues. The CDR3 spells CASSSSTSGGRETQYF. The CDR3, as DNA: TGTGCCAGCAGCTCCTCAACCTCCGGGGGTAGGGAGACCCAGTACTTC.

The chain has TRBV7-9 and TRBJ2-7; weak D call: TRBD1 (6 bases). The CDR3 runs 15 residues. Trimming stripped 1 base from V and 2 bases from J, with 12 bases between. CDR1 is SEHNR, CDR2 FQNEAQ, per germline (reference sequence). The DNA of the CDR3 is TGTGCCAGCAGCTTAGTGGGGGCGGCAGCCTACGAGCAGTACTTC. It translates to CASSLVGAAAYEQYF.

This sequence joins TRBV9 and TRBJ2-1; D gene ambiguous. The CDR3 consists of 14 residues. Germline V CDR1 and CDR2: SGDLS, YYNGEE. V gave up 6 bases and J gave up 5 bases, with 15 bases separating them. This chain's CDR3 is CASTTGPQDNEQFF. The CDR3 region has the DNA TGTGCCAGCACCACTGGGCCTCAGGACAATGAGCAGTTCTTC.

The V and J genes are TRBV28 and TRBJ2-5, with 7 bases fitting TRBD1. Germline lookup yields CDR1 MDHEN and CDR2 SYDVKM. The length of the CDR3 is 15 residues. Trimming at V came to 3 bases and at J to 4 bases, leaving 8 bases not matched to a gene. The chain's CDR3 is CASSFPRTGAETQYF. The DNA of the CDR3 is TGTGCCAGCAGTTTTCCCCGGACAGGCGCAGAGACCCAGTACTTC.

The chain links TRBV6-5 to TRBJ1-4; D is ambiguous. The CDR3 length is 8 residues. Trimming stripped 8 bases from V and 13 bases from J, with 5 bases between. Germline V gene sequence: CDR1 MNHEY, CDR2 SVGAGI. For the CDR3, the DNA is TGTGCCAGCCTACGACTGTTTTTT. Translation: CASLRLFF.